This TCR beta chain was sequenced for a study of T cells in Graves' hyperthyroidism and ophthalmopathy. With regard to this clonotype: It may be a read error: a sequence one base away is much more abundant.

The investigators amplified TCR beta CDR3 regions from RNA transcripts. An initial round of RT-PCR targeting the TCR CDR3 relied on the HTBI primer set. TCRdb processed the multiplex PCR reads anew with MiXCR; each CDR3 protein has one entry. The repertoire holds some 620,000 distinct CDR3 sequences, with around 15% as singletons. The CDR3 contains 15 residues. Trimming removed 0 bases from V and 3 bases from J, with 10 bases in between. CDR1 is SGHKS and CDR2 is YYEKEE in the germline V gene (reference sequence). The receptor was isolated from a woman aged 25 to 39 with Graves' hyperthyroidism. Sequenced input: blood. The chain links TRBV5-5 to TRBJ1-5, with D unresolved. The CDR3 reads CASSLDPNINQPQHF. CDR3 DNA sequence: TGTGCCAGCAGCTTGGATCCTAATATCAATCAGCCCCAGCATTTT.